Listed below are T cell receptor beta chains from one sample, sequenced in a study of T cell responses to AZD1222 COVID-19 vaccine. Sequencing was performed with immunoSEQ multiplex PCR; in TCRdb, only in-frame clones are kept and a portion is missing. The sample yields approximately 100,000 clones, approximately 91% seen once. The sample in question was peripheral blood, obtained on day 0 of AZD1222 vaccination. These receptors originate from an adult in good health. Each CDR3 is given with its conserved first and last residue. Each record gives: D gene, clone size, CDR3 length, J gene, V gene, CDR3 protein, CDR3 DNA. The D gene is left open where the match is weak. Only part of the rows carry a size: once, few, many, or a class if the clone is expanded.

d_gene: -; abundance: -; len: 13; j_gene: TRBJ1-2; v_gene: TRBV12-5; CDR3aa: CASGLVEGHGYTF; CDR3nt: TGTGCTAGTGGTTTGGTAGAAGGGCATGGCTACACCTTC
d_gene: -; abundance: -; len: 12; j_gene: TRBJ2-7; v_gene: TRBV6-5; CDR3aa: CASLDRGREQYF; CDR3nt: TGTGCCAGCCTCGATAGGGGACGGGAGCAGTACTTC
d_gene: TRBD1; abundance: -; len: 14; j_gene: TRBJ2-7; v_gene: TRBV27; CDR3aa: CASSLYTGENEQYF; CDR3nt: TGTGCCAGCAGTTTATACACAGGGGAGAACGAGCAGTACTTC
d_gene: TRBD2; abundance: -; len: 17; j_gene: TRBJ2-3; v_gene: TRBV6-6; CDR3aa: CASSRTLAGGVTDTQYF; CDR3nt: TGTGCCAGCAGTCGAACGCTAGCGGGGGGGGTAACAGATACGCAGTATTTT
d_gene: TRBD1; abundance: -; len: 14; j_gene: TRBJ1-1; v_gene: TRBV13; CDR3aa: CASSFGQGRTEAFF; CDR3nt: TGTGCCAGCAGTTTCGGACAGGGACGCACTGAAGCTTTCTTT
d_gene: TRBD1; abundance: -; len: 15; j_gene: TRBJ2-5; v_gene: TRBV19; CDR3aa: CASSISRGRQETQYF; CDR3nt: TGTGCCAGTAGTATTTCCAGGGGGCGCCAAGAGACCCAGTACTTC
d_gene: -; abundance: once; len: 15; j_gene: TRBJ1-4; v_gene: TRBV18; CDR3aa: CASSPAGPTNEKLFF; CDR3nt: TGTGCCAGCTCACCTGCAGGACCAACTAATGAAAAACTGTTTTTT
d_gene: TRBD1; abundance: -; len: 19; j_gene: TRBJ1-2; v_gene: TRBV4-3; CDR3aa: CASSQDDPLTGGVRYGYTF; CDR3nt: TGCGCCAGCAGCCAAGATGACCCCTTAACAGGGGGCGTAAGATATGGCTACACCTTC
d_gene: -; abundance: few; len: 14; j_gene: TRBJ1-2; v_gene: TRBV7-3; CDR3aa: CASSSSAGAYGYTF; CDR3nt: TGTGCCAGCAGTTCCTCCGCAGGGGCTTATGGCTACACCTTC
d_gene: TRBD1; abundance: -; len: 14; j_gene: TRBJ2-1; v_gene: TRBV7-9; CDR3aa: CASSAWTGGNEQFF; CDR3nt: TGTGCCAGCAGCGCCTGGACAGGGGGAAATGAGCAGTTCTTC
d_gene: TRBD2; abundance: once; len: 19; j_gene: TRBJ2-5; v_gene: TRBV5-1; CDR3aa: CASSFSRLAGVEGWETQYF; CDR3nt: TGCGCCAGCAGCTTTTCGAGGCTAGCGGGAGTGGAGGGTTGGGAGACCCAGTACTTC
d_gene: -; abundance: -; len: 15; j_gene: TRBJ1-2; v_gene: TRBV5-1; CDR3aa: CASSLGRTDIYGYTF; CDR3nt: TGCGCCAGCAGCTTGGGGAGGACAGACATCTATGGCTACACCTTC
d_gene: -; abundance: -; len: 14; j_gene: TRBJ2-1; v_gene: TRBV3-1/TRBV3-2; CDR3aa: CASSQDTGYNEQFF; CDR3nt: TGTGCCAGCAGCCAAGATACCGGTTACAATGAGCAGTTCTTC
d_gene: -; abundance: once; len: 15; j_gene: TRBJ2-2; v_gene: TRBV7-9; CDR3aa: CASSLGPANTGELFF; CDR3nt: TGTGCCAGCAGCTTAGGCCCAGCGAACACCGGGGAGCTGTTTTTT
d_gene: -; abundance: once; len: 13; j_gene: TRBJ1-1; v_gene: TRBV12-3/TRBV12-4; CDR3aa: CASSLAGTTEAFF; CDR3nt: TGTGCCAGCAGTTTGGCGGGAACCACTGAAGCTTTCTTT
d_gene: -; abundance: -; len: 18; j_gene: TRBJ2-1; v_gene: TRBV7-9; CDR3aa: CASSAPPRKRWTYNEQFF; CDR3nt: TGTGCCAGCAGCGCCCCCCCGAGAAAGCGTTGGACCTACAATGAGCAGTTCTTC
d_gene: -; abundance: -; len: 14; j_gene: TRBJ1-4; v_gene: TRBV5-8; CDR3aa: CASSSSRPLLKLFF; CDR3nt: TGTGCCAGCAGCTCCTCGCGTCCCCTATTGAAACTGTTTTTT
d_gene: TRBD1; abundance: -; len: 19; j_gene: TRBJ1-3; v_gene: TRBV27; CDR3aa: CASSPTGTGDVSSGNTIYF; CDR3nt: TGTGCCAGCAGTCCGACCGGGACAGGGGATGTAAGCTCTGGAAACACCATATATTTT
d_gene: -; abundance: -; len: 14; j_gene: TRBJ1-2; v_gene: TRBV28; CDR3aa: CASSFRGWGYGYTF; CDR3nt: TGTGCCAGCAGTTTCCGGGGCTGGGGCTATGGCTACACCTTC
d_gene: TRBD2; abundance: -; len: 14; j_gene: TRBJ2-1; v_gene: TRBV24-1; CDR3aa: CATSLAVRDNEQFF; CDR3nt: TGTGCCACCAGTCTAGCGGTACGGGACAATGAGCAGTTCTTC
d_gene: -; abundance: -; len: 11; j_gene: TRBJ1-2; v_gene: TRBV2; CDR3aa: CASSDTQGYTF; CDR3nt: TGTGCCAGCAGTGACACCCAGGGCTACACCTTC
d_gene: TRBD1; abundance: -; len: 17; j_gene: TRBJ1-2; v_gene: TRBV5-4; CDR3aa: CASSLPPGTGVNYGYTF; CDR3nt: TGTGCCAGCAGCTTGCCCCCCGGGACAGGAGTTAACTATGGCTACACCTTC
d_gene: TRBD1; abundance: -; len: 15; j_gene: TRBJ1-4; v_gene: TRBV9; CDR3aa: CASSVAGTGVEKLFF; CDR3nt: TGTGCCAGCAGCGTAGCCGGGACAGGGGTGGAAAAACTGTTTTTT
d_gene: TRBD1; abundance: few; len: 13; j_gene: TRBJ1-5; v_gene: TRBV2; CDR3aa: CASSVTGKGPQHF; CDR3nt: TGTGCCAGCAGTGTGACAGGGAAGGGGCCCCAGCATTTT
d_gene: TRBD1; abundance: -; len: 14; j_gene: TRBJ1-4; v_gene: TRBV18; CDR3aa: CASSRTGGDEKLFF; CDR3nt: TGTGCCAGCTCACGGACAGGGGGAGATGAAAAACTGTTTTTT
d_gene: TRBD1; abundance: -; len: 14; j_gene: TRBJ1-2; v_gene: TRBV24-1; CDR3aa: CATSDRQGASGYTF; CDR3nt: TGTGCCACCAGTGATAGACAGGGGGCTAGTGGCTACACCTTC
d_gene: -; abundance: -; len: 13; j_gene: TRBJ1-1; v_gene: TRBV7-2; CDR3aa: CASSSSGGTEAFF; CDR3nt: TGTGCCAGCAGCTCTTCGGGGGGCACTGAAGCTTTCTTT
d_gene: -; abundance: -; len: 15; j_gene: TRBJ1-6; v_gene: TRBV7-8; CDR3aa: CASSLGPRGGTPLHF; CDR3nt: TGTGCCAGCAGCTTAGGACCCCGGGGGGGAACACCCCTCCACTTT
d_gene: -; abundance: -; len: 15; j_gene: TRBJ2-2; v_gene: TRBV7-2; CDR3aa: CASSFSTQGNGELFF; CDR3nt: TGTGCCAGCAGCTTCTCCACTCAGGGTAACGGGGAGCTGTTTTTT
d_gene: -; abundance: -; len: 13; j_gene: TRBJ1-6; v_gene: TRBV3-1/TRBV3-2; CDR3aa: CASSQSPMRPLHF; CDR3nt: TGTGCCAGCAGCCAGTCCCCCATGAGACCCCTCCACTTT
d_gene: -; abundance: few; len: 15; j_gene: TRBJ2-7; v_gene: TRBV7-6; CDR3aa: CASSPSLQGAYEQYF; CDR3nt: TGTGCCAGCAGCCCATCCCTACAGGGTGCCTACGAGCAGTACTTC
d_gene: TRBD1; abundance: -; len: 22; j_gene: TRBJ1-6; v_gene: TRBV27; CDR3aa: CASSLIANPGQPRSSYNSPLHF; CDR3nt: TGTGCCAGCAGTTTAATTGCCAACCCGGGACAGCCAAGGAGCTCCTATAATTCACCCCTCCACTTT
d_gene: TRBD1; abundance: -; len: 14; j_gene: TRBJ2-7; v_gene: TRBV9; CDR3aa: CASSPPGGLYEQYF; CDR3nt: TGTGCCAGCAGCCCTCCAGGGGGCCTGTACGAGCAGTACTTC
d_gene: -; abundance: few; len: 15; j_gene: TRBJ1-2; v_gene: TRBV10-3; CDR3aa: CAISAAAEPVYGYTF; CDR3nt: TGTGCCATCAGTGCGGCAGCCGAACCTGTCTATGGCTACACCTTC
d_gene: TRBD2; abundance: once; len: 14; j_gene: TRBJ2-3; v_gene: TRBV11-2; CDR3aa: CASSRGDSTDTQYF; CDR3nt: TGTGCCAGCAGCCGGGGGGACAGCACAGATACGCAGTATTTT
d_gene: -; abundance: -; len: 11; j_gene: TRBJ2-5; v_gene: TRBV6-2/TRBV6-3; CDR3aa: CASSYGETQYF; CDR3nt: TGTGCCAGCAGTTATGGGGAGACCCAGTACTTC
d_gene: TRBD2; abundance: -; len: 17; j_gene: TRBJ2-3; v_gene: TRBV9; CDR3aa: CASSVWGERGSTDTQYF; CDR3nt: TGTGCCAGCAGCGTTTGGGGCGAGCGGGGAAGCACAGATACGCAGTATTTT
d_gene: TRBD2; abundance: -; len: 17; j_gene: TRBJ2-3; v_gene: TRBV9; CDR3aa: CASSVGLAGLGGHTQYF; CDR3nt: TGTGCCAGCAGCGTGGGACTAGCGGGCCTTGGGGGCCATACGCAGTATTTT
d_gene: TRBD2; abundance: -; len: 16; j_gene: TRBJ2-1; v_gene: TRBV19; CDR3aa: CASRDRGGSSYNEQFF; CDR3nt: TGTGCCAGTAGGGACCGCGGGGGAAGCTCCTACAATGAGCAGTTCTTC
d_gene: -; abundance: -; len: 15; j_gene: TRBJ2-1; v_gene: TRBV29-1; CDR3aa: CSVEGRQGSYNEQFF; CDR3nt: TGCAGCGTTGAAGGGCGACAAGGCTCCTACAATGAGCAGTTCTTC
d_gene: TRBD1; abundance: -; len: 16; j_gene: TRBJ1-2; v_gene: TRBV9; CDR3aa: CASSVAPTGGGYGYTF; CDR3nt: TGTGCCAGCAGCGTAGCCCCGACAGGGGGGGGCTATGGCTACACCTTC